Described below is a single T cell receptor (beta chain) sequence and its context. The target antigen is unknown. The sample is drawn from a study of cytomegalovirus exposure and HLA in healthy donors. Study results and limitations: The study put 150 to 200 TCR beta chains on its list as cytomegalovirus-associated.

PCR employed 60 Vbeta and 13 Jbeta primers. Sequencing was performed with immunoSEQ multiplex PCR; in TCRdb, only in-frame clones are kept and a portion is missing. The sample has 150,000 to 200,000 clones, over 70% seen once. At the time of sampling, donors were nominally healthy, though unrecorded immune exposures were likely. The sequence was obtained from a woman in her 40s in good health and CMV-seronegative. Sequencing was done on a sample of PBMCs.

CDR3 sequence reads: CASSSLRQGGKGASGANVLTF. The CDR3 DNA follows: TGTGCCAGCAGTTCATTGCGACAGGGAGGTAAAGGGGCCTCTGGGGCCAACGTCCTGACTTTC. The chain couples TRBV28 to TRBJ2-6; TRBD1 might be the D (7 bases). CDR3 length: 21 amino acids. V shed 4 bases and J shed 0 bases, with 25 bases lying between them. Germline assignment: CDR1 MDHEN and CDR2 SYDVKM.